This T cell receptor beta chain originates from a study of blood T cell repertoires in COVID-19. At the level of the study: Whether acute or convalescent, the COVID-19 samples came from the United States, Italy and Spain.

Method: immunoSEQ multiplex PCR; TCRdb's copy keeps in-frame clones and lacks some. This sample has tens of thousands of clones, with 75% to 90% found just once. The CDR3 contains 15 residues. Trimming removed 1 base from V and 9 bases from J; junction bases left unmatched: 6. The germline V gene encodes CDR1 SGHNT and CDR2 YENEEA. The receptor comes from a human donor with acute or convalescent COVID-19. The donor label of this sample is uncertain. Sequencing used peripheral blood. The rearrangement links TRBV11-3 to TRBJ2-1; 10 nucleotides match TRBD2. CDR3 sequence (DNA): TGTGCCAGCAGCTTAGTTGCTAGCGGGAGAGGTGAGCAGTTCTTC. It codes for CASSLVASGRGEQFF.